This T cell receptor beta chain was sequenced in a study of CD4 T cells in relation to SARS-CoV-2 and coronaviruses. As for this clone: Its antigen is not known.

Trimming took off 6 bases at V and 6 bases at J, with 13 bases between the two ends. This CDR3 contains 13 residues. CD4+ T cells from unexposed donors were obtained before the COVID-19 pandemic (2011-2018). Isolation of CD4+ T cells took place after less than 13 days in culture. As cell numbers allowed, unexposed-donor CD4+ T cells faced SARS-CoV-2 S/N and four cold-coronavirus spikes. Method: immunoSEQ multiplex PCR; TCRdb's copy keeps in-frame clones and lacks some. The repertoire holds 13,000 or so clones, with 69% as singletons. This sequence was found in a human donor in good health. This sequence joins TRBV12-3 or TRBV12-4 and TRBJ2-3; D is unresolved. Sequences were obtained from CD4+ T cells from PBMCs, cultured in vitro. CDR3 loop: CASRVRPADTQYF. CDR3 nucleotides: TGTGCCAGCAGGGTTCGTCCCGCTGATACGCAGTATTTT.